The source of this TCR beta chain is a study of naive and memory T cell subsets. Study observations and caveats: Activation and differentiation may alter RNA-based TCR counts.

CD4 T cells were positively selected, then CD8 T cells from the CD4-negative fraction. Both TRBC1 and TRBC2 were covered by a beta constant-region primer of two equimolar oligonucleotides. TCRdb re-called the UMI-ligation and nested PCR reads through MiXCR, storing one row per CDR3 protein. Seen here are under 40,000 distinct CDR3 sequences, roughly 14% observed once, and the top ten hold roughly 21%. This clonotype was detected ten times or more. Its matching antigen is unknown. The origin of this receptor is a human donor in good health. Sequencing input: effector memory CD4+ T cells from blood. The subset: effector memory, CD45RA- CD27-.

CDR3 protein: CASSAGLAGANTGELFF. In DNA, the CDR3 is TGTGCCAGCAGCGCGGGACTAGCGGGAGCGAACACCGGGGAGCTGTTTTTT. The chain recombines TRBV5-4 with TRBJ2-2; TRBD2 aligns across 14 bases. Germline V CDR1 and CDR2: SGHNT, YYREEE (reference sequence). J lost 0 bases, V lost 4 bases, and 2 bases had no gene match. The CDR3 has 17 amino acids.